Described below is a single TCR beta chain sequence and its context. The antigen remains unidentified. The data are from a study of CD8+ T cells in alopecia areata. About the study: Treated patients received severity scores based on the percentage of scalp area affected. Study-level results: Scalp clonality decreased significantly with tofacitinib, and so did expanded CD8+ clones among the top 100. Many of the expanded lesional clones endured in scalp and blood while on tofacitinib.

Extracted from the samples, RNA was reverse transcribed into cDNA to serve as the sequencing template. Here immunoSEQ multiplex PCR was the method, and the copy in TCRdb shows in-frame clones only, minus some. The sample consists of more than 90,000 clones, approximately 59% of them appearing once. Treatment here: oral pan-JAK inhibitor, 5-10 mg twice daily. CD4+ and CD8+ T cells were sorted from PBMCs. CDR1 and CDR2 (germline): GTSNPN, SVGIG (reference sequence). Trimming took off 5 bases at V and 3 bases at J, with 11 bases between the two ends. The CDR3 runs 13 residues. This receptor was taken from a human donor with alopecia areata. The specimen comprised CD8+ T cells sorted from blood, sampled at week 4, from a patient treated with tofacitinib. The J gene is TRBJ2-1, the V gene TRBV30, with D possibly TRBD2 on 5 matching bases. CDR3 bases: TGTGCCTGGGCCGGGATCCTCTACAATGAGCAGTTCTTC. It yields the protein CAWAGILYNEQFF.